A selection of T cell receptor beta chains follows, all from one sample in a study of blood T cells in healthy people across ages. One entry per CDR3 protein, called by TCRdb with MiXCR from the 5' RACE reads. This sample has 750,000 to 1,000,000 distinct CDR3 sequences; under 35% occur once, and the top ten carry about 9.4%. These data also featured in a second study, about T cells of mothers and their children.

Sequences were obtained from blood. The receptors derive from a woman in her 40s in good health. Each CDR3 is given with its conserved first and last residue. The order of the fields is clone size, J gene, V gene, D gene, CDR3 protein, CDR3 DNA. A D gene is named only where the DNA matches it firmly. The listing skips clone size in some rows; elsewhere it reads once, few, many or a size class.

size: few
J: TRBJ1-5
V: TRBV7-9
D: NA
CDR3: CASSSAGGFNQPQHF
DNA: TGTGCCAGCAGCTCCGCGGGGGGGTTCAATCAGCCCCAGCATTTT

size: NA
J: TRBJ2-3
V: TRBV7-3
D: TRBD2
CDR3: CASSVGGLVTDTQYF
DNA: TGTGCCAGCAGCGTAGGGGGACTAGTCACAGATACGCAGTATTTT

size: NA
J: TRBJ2-2
V: TRBV7-8
D: NA
CDR3: CASSLAGDYTGELFF
DNA: TGTGCCAGCAGCTTAGCAGGGGACTACACCGGGGAGCTGTTTTTT

size: NA
J: TRBJ1-4
V: TRBV12-3/TRBV12-4
D: NA
CDR3: CASSLRPTNEKLFF
DNA: TGTGCCAGCAGTTTAAGGCCAACTAATGAAAAACTGTTTTTT

size: NA
J: TRBJ2-1
V: TRBV6-6
D: TRBD2
CDR3: CASSYSTGGTSRHEQFF
DNA: TGTGCCAGCAGTTACTCGACGGGGGGGACCTCTCGTCATGAGCAGTTCTTC

size: many
J: TRBJ2-7
V: TRBV7-8
D: TRBD1
CDR3: CASSWDRDSYEQYF
DNA: TGTGCCAGCAGCTGGGACCGGGACAGCTACGAGCAGTACTTC

size: NA
J: TRBJ2-2
V: TRBV4-3
D: TRBD1
CDR3: CASSQDRGTGNTGELFF
DNA: TGCGCCAGCAGCCAAGATCGTGGGACAGGGAACACCGGGGAGCTGTTTTTT

size: few
J: TRBJ1-1
V: TRBV6-1
D: NA
CDR3: CASSEERVMNTEAFF
DNA: TGTGCCAGCAGTGAAGAGCGGGTCATGAACACTGAAGCTTTCTTT

size: NA
J: TRBJ2-3
V: TRBV18
D: NA
CDR3: CASSPIREQDTQYF
DNA: TGTGCCAGCTCACCTATCAGGGAACAAGATACGCAGTATTTT

size: NA
J: TRBJ2-7
V: TRBV20-1
D: NA
CDR3: CSARDSAIDSYEQYF
DNA: TGCAGTGCTAGAGATTCTGCGATTGACTCCTACGAGCAGTACTTC

size: many
J: TRBJ2-1
V: TRBV27
D: TRBD1
CDR3: CASSRLGTGDLNEQFF
DNA: TGTGCCAGCAGTAGGCTCGGGACAGGGGACCTCAATGAGCAGTTCTTC

size: NA
J: TRBJ1-1
V: TRBV5-1
D: TRBD1
CDR3: CASSRLDRANTETFF
DNA: TGCGCCAGCAGCCGCCTGGACAGGGCGAACACTGAAACTTTCTTT

size: many
J: TRBJ2-5
V: TRBV10-3
D: NA
CDR3: CAISDPGRETQYF
DNA: TGTGCCATCAGTGACCCGGGTCGGGAGACCCAGTACTTC

size: once
J: TRBJ2-2
V: TRBV5-1
D: TRBD1
CDR3: CASSPGQEANTGELFF
DNA: TGCGCCAGCAGCCCCGGACAGGAGGCGAACACCGGGGAGCTGTTTTTT

size: NA
J: TRBJ1-2
V: TRBV7-9
D: TRBD1
CDR3: CASSPMGQGSGGYTF
DNA: TGTGCCAGCAGCCCCATGGGACAGGGTAGTGGAGGCTACACCTTC

size: few
J: TRBJ2-3
V: TRBV7-8
D: NA
CDR3: CASSPRQSTDTQYF
DNA: TGTGCCAGCAGCCCCCGACAGTCCACAGATACGCAGTATTTT

size: many
J: TRBJ1-1
V: TRBV12-3/TRBV12-4
D: NA
CDR3: CASSFFSGESEAFF
DNA: TGTGCCAGCAGTTTTTTCTCAGGGGAGTCTGAAGCTTTCTTT

size: many
J: TRBJ2-7
V: TRBV5-1
D: NA
CDR3: CASSLEQASAYEQYF
DNA: TGCGCCAGCAGCTTGGAACAGGCCTCTGCCTACGAGCAGTACTTC

size: few
J: TRBJ2-7
V: TRBV5-1
D: NA
CDR3: CAGSTDPGGLSSEQYF
DNA: TGCGCCGGCAGCACCGACCCCGGCGGACTGTCGAGTGAGCAGTACTTC

size: NA
J: TRBJ1-5
V: TRBV7-2
D: NA
CDR3: CASSFSRSNQPQHF
DNA: TGTGCCAGCAGTTTTAGCCGTTCCAATCAGCCCCAGCATTTT

size: many
J: TRBJ2-7
V: TRBV6-6
D: TRBD1
CDR3: CASWGQEGEQYF
DNA: TGTGCCAGCTGGGGACAGGAGGGGGAGCAGTACTTC

size: NA
J: TRBJ1-1
V: TRBV12-5
D: NA
CDR3: CASGLVLGQDTEAFF
DNA: TGTGCTAGTGGTTTGGTACTGGGGCAGGACACTGAAGCTTTCTTT

size: NA
J: TRBJ2-1
V: TRBV7-7
D: TRBD2
CDR3: CASSLAGFRETQFF
DNA: TGTGCTAGCAGCTTAGCGGGGTTCCGAGAGACCCAGTTCTTC

size: NA
J: TRBJ2-3
V: TRBV24-1
D: NA
CDR3: CATSGHRAFDTDTQYF
DNA: TGTGCCACCAGTGGACATAGGGCGTTTGACACAGATACGCAGTATTTT

size: few
J: TRBJ2-1
V: TRBV9
D: NA
CDR3: CASSVDSGPYNEQFF
DNA: TGTGCCAGCAGCGTAGATTCTGGGCCCTACAATGAGCAGTTCTTC

size: NA
J: TRBJ2-1
V: TRBV2
D: NA
CDR3: CASSDYGQFF
DNA: TGTGCCAGCAGTGACTACGGGCAGTTCTTC

size: NA
J: TRBJ1-1
V: TRBV3-1
D: TRBD1
CDR3: CASSPLTGSATEAFF
DNA: TGTGCCAGCAGCCCTTTGACAGGGTCGGCCACTGAAGCTTTCTTT

size: NA
J: TRBJ2-7
V: TRBV12-3/TRBV12-4
D: NA
CDR3: CASGFVSSTDTQYF
DNA: TGTGCCAGCGGTTTTGTCAGTAGCACAGATACGCAGTACTTC

size: few
J: TRBJ1-2
V: TRBV28
D: NA
CDR3: CASSSPAHGYTF
DNA: TGTGCCAGCAGTTCCCCGGCCCATGGCTACACCTTC

size: few
J: TRBJ1-5
V: TRBV20-1
D: NA
CDR3: CSASFRYSNQPQHF
DNA: TGCAGTGCTAGTTTCCGGTATAGCAATCAGCCCCAGCATTTT

size: NA
J: TRBJ2-7
V: TRBV28
D: TRBD2
CDR3: CASNWRGAPPHEQYF
DNA: TGTGCCAGCAACTGGCGGGGGGCTCCCCCCCACGAGCAGTACTTC

size: NA
J: TRBJ2-2
V: TRBV5-1
D: TRBD1
CDR3: CASRQGIANTGELFF
DNA: TGCGCCAGCAGACAGGGGATCGCGAACACCGGGGAGCTGTTTTTT

size: NA
J: TRBJ1-2
V: TRBV20-1
D: TRBD1
CDR3: CSAAGQGTCYGYTF
DNA: TGCAGTGCCGCGGGACAGGGGACTTGCTATGGCTACACCTTC

size: few
J: TRBJ2-7
V: TRBV7-2
D: TRBD1
CDR3: CASSSRTGAGYEQYF
DNA: TGTGCCAGCAGCTCCCGGACAGGGGCCGGCTACGAGCAGTACTTC

size: few
J: TRBJ2-7
V: TRBV15
D: TRBD1
CDR3: CATSRDGQGAYEQYF
DNA: TGTGCCACCAGCAGAGATGGACAGGGGGCTTACGAGCAGTACTTC

size: many
J: TRBJ2-1
V: TRBV11-2
D: NA
CDR3: CASSSREGRNNEQFF
DNA: TGTGCCAGCAGCTCCCGAGAAGGAAGAAACAATGAGCAGTTCTTC

size: NA
J: TRBJ1-1
V: TRBV9
D: NA
CDR3: CASSAQPGNTEAFF
DNA: TGTGCCAGCAGCGCACAACCGGGGAACACTGAAGCTTTCTTT

size: NA
J: TRBJ2-3
V: TRBV6-5
D: NA
CDR3: CASSCQSSTDTQYF
DNA: TGTGCCAGCAGTTGCCAGAGCTCCACAGATACGCAGTATTTT

size: NA
J: TRBJ2-4
V: TRBV7-9
D: NA
CDR3: CASSLARSRGAKNIQYF
DNA: TGTGCCAGCAGCTTAGCTCGCAGTCGGGGTGCCAAAAACATTCAGTACTTC

size: few
J: TRBJ2-1
V: TRBV29-1
D: NA
CDR3: CSATQSSYNEQFF
DNA: TGCAGCGCCACCCAGAGCTCCTACAATGAGCAGTTCTTC

size: NA
J: TRBJ2-7
V: TRBV20-1
D: TRBD1
CDR3: CSALQGAGSYEQYF
DNA: TGCAGTGCTTTACAGGGGGCCGGGTCCTACGAGCAGTACTTC

size: few
J: TRBJ2-1
V: TRBV20-1
D: NA
CDR3: CSARDWGYEQFF
DNA: TGCAGTGCTAGAGATTGGGGGTACGAGCAGTTCTTC

size: few
J: TRBJ1-1
V: TRBV5-1
D: NA
CDR3: CASSKGPEGSTEAFF
DNA: TGCGCCAGCAGCAAGGGACCCGAGGGCAGCACTGAAGCTTTCTTT

size: few
J: TRBJ1-2
V: TRBV7-9
D: TRBD1
CDR3: CASSRTSPPGQGFYGYTF
DNA: TGTGCCAGCAGCCGCACATCTCCTCCGGGACAGGGCTTCTATGGCTACACCTTC

size: NA
J: TRBJ2-3
V: TRBV20-1
D: TRBD2
CDR3: CSATRLAGNTDTQYF
DNA: TGCAGTGCTACCCGACTAGCGGGAAACACAGATACGCAGTATTTT

size: NA
J: TRBJ2-4
V: TRBV20-1
D: NA
CDR3: CSAPPPQRQNIQYF
DNA: TGCAGTGCTCCGCCCCCCCAGCGGCAAAACATTCAGTACTTC

size: many
J: TRBJ2-5
V: TRBV28
D: NA
CDR3: CASSTQQETQYF
DNA: TGTGCCAGCAGTACCCAGCAAGAGACCCAGTACTTC

size: NA
J: TRBJ2-5
V: TRBV7-7
D: NA
CDR3: CASSLLQGGRETQYF
DNA: TGTGCTAGCAGCTTGCTACAGGGCGGAAGAGAGACCCAGTACTTC

size: many
J: TRBJ1-2
V: TRBV20-1
D: NA
CDR3: CSARSRQRDNYGYTF
DNA: TGCAGTGCTAGATCCCGTCAGAGAGACAACTATGGCTACACCTTC

size: once
J: TRBJ1-2
V: TRBV7-3
D: NA
CDR3: CASSLMEGPGYGYTF
DNA: TGTGCCAGCAGCTTAATGGAAGGGCCCGGCTATGGCTACACCTTC

size: few
J: TRBJ1-1
V: TRBV7-2
D: NA
CDR3: CASRSSVGNTGAFF
DNA: TGTGCCAGCAGGTCAAGCGTAGGGAACACTGGAGCTTTCTTT

size: NA
J: TRBJ1-5
V: TRBV7-2
D: NA
CDR3: CASSLEWGGNQPQHF
DNA: TGCGCCAGCAGCTTAGAATGGGGGGGAAATCAGCCCCAGCATTTT